Below are 4 T cell receptor beta chains sequenced from a single sample in a study of beta chain features in type 1 diabetes. The authors reverse transcribed all of the isolated RNA, so sequencing captured expressed TCRB transcripts. Here immunoSEQ multiplex PCR was the method, and the copy in TCRdb shows in-frame clones only, minus some. The table has under 90,000 clones, 30% to 35% seen once. The sample taken for sequencing was stem cell memory CD4+ T cells from blood. These receptors originate from a woman in her late teens or twenties in good health.

This chain uses TRBV2 with TRBJ2-1; D ambiguous. V was clipped by 8 bases and J by 8 bases, with 16 bases between them. The CDR3 totals 13 residues. Germline V gives CDR1 SNHLY, CDR2 FYNNEI. The CDR3 protein is CASGWMIEDEQFF. CDR3 in DNA: TGTGCCAGCGGCTGGATGATCGAGGATGAGCAGTTCTTC. Complete variable domain (other parts from reference TRBV2 and TRBJ2-1): EPEVTQTPSHQVTQMGQEVILRCVPISNHLYFYWYRQILGQKVEFLVSFYNNEISEKSEIFDDQFSVERPDGSNFTLKIRSTKLEDSAMYFCASGWMIEDEQFFGPGTRLTVL.

The count of this clone is one. The rearrangement joins TRBV27 to TRBJ1-1, with D unclear. This CDR3 has 11 amino acids. Germline CDR1 is MNHEY and CDR2 is SMNVEV (reference sequence). V was clipped by 2 bases and J by 7 bases, with 5 bases between them. This CDR3 is CASSLRGEAFF. The CDR3 DNA reads as TGTGCCAGCAGTTTACGGGGTGAAGCTTTCTTT.

The chain employs TRBV15 and TRBJ1-3, with D unclear. Between the trimmed V and J ends, which lost 0 bases and 0 bases, there was a span of 9 bases. Germline-derived CDR1 and CDR2 are LNHNV and YYDKDF (reference sequence). The CDR3 loop spans 16 amino acids. DNA of the CDR3: TGTGCCACCAGCAGAGATCTGGGAGTCTCTGGAAACACCATATATTTT. Translation gives CATSRDLGVSGNTIYF. The full variable domain, in which reference TRBV15 and TRBJ1-3 provide the parts outside the CDR3, is DAMVIQNPRYQVTQFGKPVTLSCSQTLNHNVMYWYQQKSSQAPKLLFHYYDKDFNNEADTPDNFQSRRPNTSFCFLDIRSPGLGDTAMYLCATSRDLGVSGNTIYFGEGSWLTVV.

The CDR3 is CASSITGYYGYTF. The CDR3 bases are TGTGCCAGCAGCATTACAGGGTACTATGGCTACACCTTC. The V gene is TRBV7-2, the J gene TRBJ1-2; tentative D call: TRBD1 (6 bases). Germline assignment: CDR1 SGHTA and CDR2 FQGNSA. Trimming took off 5 bases at V and 3 bases at J, with 10 bases between the two ends. The CDR3 sequence is 13 residues long.